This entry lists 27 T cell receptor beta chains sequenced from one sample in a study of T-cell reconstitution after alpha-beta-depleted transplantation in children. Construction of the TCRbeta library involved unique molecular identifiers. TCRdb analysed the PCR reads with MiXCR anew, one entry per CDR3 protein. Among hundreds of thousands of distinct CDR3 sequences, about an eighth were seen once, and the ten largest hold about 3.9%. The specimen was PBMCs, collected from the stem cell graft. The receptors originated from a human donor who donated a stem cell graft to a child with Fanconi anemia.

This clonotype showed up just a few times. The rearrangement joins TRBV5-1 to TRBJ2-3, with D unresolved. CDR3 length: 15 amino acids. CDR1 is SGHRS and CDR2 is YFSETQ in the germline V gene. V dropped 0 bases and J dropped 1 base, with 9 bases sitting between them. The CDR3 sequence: CASSLAVSRTDTQYF. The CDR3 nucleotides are TGCGCCAGCAGCTTGGCCGTGTCTCGCACAGATACGCAGTATTTT.

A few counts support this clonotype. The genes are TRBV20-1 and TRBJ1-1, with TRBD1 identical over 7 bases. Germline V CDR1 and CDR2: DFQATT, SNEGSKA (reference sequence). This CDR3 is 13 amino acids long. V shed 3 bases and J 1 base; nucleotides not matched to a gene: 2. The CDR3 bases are TGCAGTGCTAGGAGGGACAGGAACACTGAAGCTTTCTTT. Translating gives CSARRDRNTEAFF.

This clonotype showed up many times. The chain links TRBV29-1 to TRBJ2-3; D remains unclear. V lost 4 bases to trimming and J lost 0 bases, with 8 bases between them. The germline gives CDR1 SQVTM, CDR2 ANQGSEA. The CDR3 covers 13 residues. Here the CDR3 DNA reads TGCAGCGTTGTCAAACAAAGCACAGATACGCAGTATTTT. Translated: CSVVKQSTDTQYF.

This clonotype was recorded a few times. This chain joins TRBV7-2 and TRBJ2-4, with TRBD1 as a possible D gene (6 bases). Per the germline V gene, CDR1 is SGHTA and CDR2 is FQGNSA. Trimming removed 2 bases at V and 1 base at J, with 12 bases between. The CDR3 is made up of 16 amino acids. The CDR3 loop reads CASSLNAGAAKNIQYF. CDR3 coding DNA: TGTGCCAGCAGCTTAAATGCAGGGGCTGCCAAAAACATTCAGTACTTC.

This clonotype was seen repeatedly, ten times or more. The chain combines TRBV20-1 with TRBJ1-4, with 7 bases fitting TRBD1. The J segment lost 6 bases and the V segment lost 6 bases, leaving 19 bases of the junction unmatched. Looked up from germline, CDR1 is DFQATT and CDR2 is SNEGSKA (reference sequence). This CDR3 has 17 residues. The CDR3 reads CSAQQGGANGGYEKLFF. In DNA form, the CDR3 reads TGCAGTGCCCAGCAAGGGGGCGCAAACGGCGGCTATGAAAAACTGTTTTTT.

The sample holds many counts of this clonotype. In DNA form, the CDR3 reads TGCGCCAGCAGCTTCTACAGGGCAAACACTGAAGCTTTCTTT. Amino acid sequence: CASSFYRANTEAFF. The chain combines TRBV5-1 with TRBJ1-1, with D possibly TRBD1 on 6 matching bases. V shed 2 bases and J shed 2 bases, with 10 bases lying between them. Germline V CDR1 and CDR2: SGHRS, YFSETQ. This CDR3 spans 14 amino acids.

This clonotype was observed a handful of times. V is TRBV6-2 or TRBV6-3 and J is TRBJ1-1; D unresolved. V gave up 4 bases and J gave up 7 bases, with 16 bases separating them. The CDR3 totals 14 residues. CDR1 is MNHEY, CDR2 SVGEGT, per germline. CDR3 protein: CASSSYGEILEAFF. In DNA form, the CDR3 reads TGTGCCAGCAGTTCCTACGGAGAGATCCTTGAAGCTTTCTTT.

As DNA, the CDR3 is TGCAGCGTTGCTGTCGGGTCTTCGGAAAAACTGTTTTTT. The encoded protein is CSVAVGSSEKLFF. The V and J genes are TRBV29-1 and TRBJ1-4, with D hard to call. Deletions cut 4 bases from V and 8 bases from J, with 14 bases between. This CDR3 is built from 13 residues. The germline V gene encodes CDR1 SQVTM and CDR2 ANQGSEA.

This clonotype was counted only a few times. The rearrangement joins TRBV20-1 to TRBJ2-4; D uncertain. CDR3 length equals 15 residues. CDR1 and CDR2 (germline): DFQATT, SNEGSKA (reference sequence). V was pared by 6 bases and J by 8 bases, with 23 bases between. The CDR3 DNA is TGCAGTGCCCCGACGGCTAGTAGAGGAACCGACATTCAGTACTTC. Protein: CSAPTASRGTDIQYF.

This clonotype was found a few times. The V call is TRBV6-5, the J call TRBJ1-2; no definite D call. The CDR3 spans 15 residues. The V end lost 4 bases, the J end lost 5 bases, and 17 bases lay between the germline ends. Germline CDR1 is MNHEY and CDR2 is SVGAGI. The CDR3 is CASSSLGGEYYGYTF. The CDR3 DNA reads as TGTGCCAGCAGTTCCTTGGGTGGAGAATATTATGGCTACACCTTC.

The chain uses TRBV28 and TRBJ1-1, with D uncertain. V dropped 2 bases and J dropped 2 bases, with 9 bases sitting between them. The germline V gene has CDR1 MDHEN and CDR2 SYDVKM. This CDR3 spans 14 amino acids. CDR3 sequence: CASSLHSVNTEAFF. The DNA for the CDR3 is TGTGCCAGCAGTTTACACAGCGTTAACACTGAAGCTTTCTTT. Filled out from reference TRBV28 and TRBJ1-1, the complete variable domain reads DVKVTQSSRYLVKRTGEKVFLECVQDMDHENMFWYRQDPGLGLRLIYFSYDVKMKEKGDIPEGYSVSREKKERFSLILESASTNQTSMYLCASSLHSVNTEAFFGQGTRLTVV.

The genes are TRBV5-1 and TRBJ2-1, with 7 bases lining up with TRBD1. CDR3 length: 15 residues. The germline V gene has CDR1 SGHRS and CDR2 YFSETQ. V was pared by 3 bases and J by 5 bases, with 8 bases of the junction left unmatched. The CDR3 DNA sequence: TGCGCCAGCAGCTCGACAGGGCTAGGGGACAATGAGCAGTTCTTC. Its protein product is CASSSTGLGDNEQFF.

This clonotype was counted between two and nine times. The CDR3 loop reads CSVAIAGGGIRIGNEQFF. For the CDR3, the DNA is TGCAGCGTAGCCATAGCGGGGGGGGGAATAAGGATAGGAAATGAGCAGTTCTTC. This chain links TRBV29-1 with TRBJ2-1; TRBD2 matches 11 bases. This CDR3 comprises 18 residues. Trimming at V came to 6 bases and at J to 7 bases, leaving 20 bases not matched to a gene. CDR1 and CDR2 from the germline V gene are SQVTM and ANQGSEA.

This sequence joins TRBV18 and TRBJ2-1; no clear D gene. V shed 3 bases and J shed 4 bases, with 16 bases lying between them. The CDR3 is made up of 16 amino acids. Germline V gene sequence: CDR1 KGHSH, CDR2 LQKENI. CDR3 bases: TGTGCCAGCTCACCGGGGTCCACCACTGATTACAATGAGCAGTTCTTC. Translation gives CASSPGSTTDYNEQFF.

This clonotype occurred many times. The CDR3 sequence is CASSQPGVDTEAFF. The CDR3 region has the DNA TGTGCCAGCAGCCAACCGGGAGTGGACACTGAAGCTTTCTTT. The V gene is TRBV3-1, the J gene TRBJ1-1; D is undetermined. The V and J ends lost 2 bases and 3 bases respectively, with 10 bases between them. Germline CDR1 LGHDT, CDR2 YNNKEL (reference sequence). This CDR3 is built from 14 residues.

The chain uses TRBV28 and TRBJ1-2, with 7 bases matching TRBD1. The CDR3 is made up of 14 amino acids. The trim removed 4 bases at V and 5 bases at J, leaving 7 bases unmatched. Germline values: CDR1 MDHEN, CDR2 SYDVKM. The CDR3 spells CASSSYRGLYGYTF. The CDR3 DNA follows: TGTGCCAGCAGTTCCTACAGGGGATTATATGGCTACACCTTC.

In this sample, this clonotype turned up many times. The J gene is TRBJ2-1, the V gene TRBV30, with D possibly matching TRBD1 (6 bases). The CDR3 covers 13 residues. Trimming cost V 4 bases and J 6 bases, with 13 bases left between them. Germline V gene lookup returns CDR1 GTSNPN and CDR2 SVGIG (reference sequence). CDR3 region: CAWTTGLSNEQFF. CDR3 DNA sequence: TGTGCCTGGACCACAGGGTTAAGCAATGAGCAGTTCTTC.

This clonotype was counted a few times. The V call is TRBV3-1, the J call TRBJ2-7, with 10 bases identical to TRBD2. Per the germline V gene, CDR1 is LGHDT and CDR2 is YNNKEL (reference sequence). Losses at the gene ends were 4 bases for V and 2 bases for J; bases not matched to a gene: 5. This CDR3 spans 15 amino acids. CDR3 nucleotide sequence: TGTGCCAGCAGCCTAGATAGCGGGGGGACCTACGAGCAGTACTTC. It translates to CASSLDSGGTYEQYF.

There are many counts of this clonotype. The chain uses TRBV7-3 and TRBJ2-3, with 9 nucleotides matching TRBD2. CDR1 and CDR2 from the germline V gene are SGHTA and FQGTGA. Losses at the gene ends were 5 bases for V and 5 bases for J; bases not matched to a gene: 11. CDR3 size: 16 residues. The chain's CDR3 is CASSTGASGDIDTQYF. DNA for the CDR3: TGTGCCAGCAGCACAGGGGCTAGCGGGGATATAGATACGCAGTATTTT.

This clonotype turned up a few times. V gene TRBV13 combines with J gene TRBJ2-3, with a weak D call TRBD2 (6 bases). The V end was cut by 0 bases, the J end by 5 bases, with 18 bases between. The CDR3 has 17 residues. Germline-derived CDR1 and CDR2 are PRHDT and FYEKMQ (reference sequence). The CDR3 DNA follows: TGTGCCAGCAGCTTAGGCCTCGGACGGGGGTCCGGAGATACGCAGTATTTT. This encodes CASSLGLGRGSGDTQYF. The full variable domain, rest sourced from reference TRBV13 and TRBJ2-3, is AAGVIQSPRHLIKEKRETATLKCYPIPRHDTVYWYQQGPGQDPQFLISFYEKMQSDKGSIPDRFSAQQFSDYHSELNMSSLELGDSALYFCASSLGLGRGSGDTQYFGPGTRLTVL.

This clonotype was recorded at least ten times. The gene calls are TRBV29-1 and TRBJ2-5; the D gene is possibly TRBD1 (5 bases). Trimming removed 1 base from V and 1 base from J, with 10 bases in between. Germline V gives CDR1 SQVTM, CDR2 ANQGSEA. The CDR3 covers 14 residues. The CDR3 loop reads CSVEVRQTQETQYF. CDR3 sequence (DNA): TGCAGCGTTGAAGTGAGACAGACCCAAGAGACCCAGTACTTC.

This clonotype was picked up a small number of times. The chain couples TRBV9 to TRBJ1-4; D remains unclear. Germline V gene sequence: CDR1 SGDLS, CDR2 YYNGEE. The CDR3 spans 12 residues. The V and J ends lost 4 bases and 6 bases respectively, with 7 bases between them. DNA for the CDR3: TGTGCCAGCAGCCCCGGGGATGAAAAACTGTTTTTT. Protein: CASSPGDEKLFF. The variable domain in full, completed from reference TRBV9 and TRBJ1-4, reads DSGVTQTPKHLITATGQRVTLRCSPRSGDLSVYWYQQSLDQGLQFLIQYYNGEERAKGNILERFSAQQFPDLHSELNLSSLELGDSALYFCASSPGDEKLFFGSGTQLSVL.

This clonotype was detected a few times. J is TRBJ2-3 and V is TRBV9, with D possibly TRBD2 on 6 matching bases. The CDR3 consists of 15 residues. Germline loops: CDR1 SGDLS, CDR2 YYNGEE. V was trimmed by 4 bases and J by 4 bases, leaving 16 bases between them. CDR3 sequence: CASSLGLSLADTQYF. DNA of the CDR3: TGTGCCAGCAGCCTAGGACTATCCCTCGCAGATACGCAGTATTTT.

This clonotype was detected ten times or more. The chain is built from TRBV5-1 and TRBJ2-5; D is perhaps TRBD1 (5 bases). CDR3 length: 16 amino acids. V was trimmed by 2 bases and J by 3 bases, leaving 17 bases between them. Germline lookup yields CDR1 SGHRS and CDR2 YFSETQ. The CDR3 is CASSLRPGFREETQYF. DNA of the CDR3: TGCGCCAGCAGCTTAAGACCAGGGTTTCGCGAAGAGACCCAGTACTTC.

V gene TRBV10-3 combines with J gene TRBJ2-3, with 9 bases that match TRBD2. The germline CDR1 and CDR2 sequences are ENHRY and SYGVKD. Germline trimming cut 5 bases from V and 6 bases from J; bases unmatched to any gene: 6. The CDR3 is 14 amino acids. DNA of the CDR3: TGTGCCATCAGTACCGGGACTAGCAAGGATACGCAGTATTTT. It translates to CAISTGTSKDTQYF.

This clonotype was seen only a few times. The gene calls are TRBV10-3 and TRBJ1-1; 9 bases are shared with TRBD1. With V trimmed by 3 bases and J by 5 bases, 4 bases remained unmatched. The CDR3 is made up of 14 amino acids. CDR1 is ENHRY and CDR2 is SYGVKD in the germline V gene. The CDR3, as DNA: TGTGCCATCAGTGAAAGGACAGGGGATACTGAAGCTTTCTTT. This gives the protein CAISERTGDTEAFF.

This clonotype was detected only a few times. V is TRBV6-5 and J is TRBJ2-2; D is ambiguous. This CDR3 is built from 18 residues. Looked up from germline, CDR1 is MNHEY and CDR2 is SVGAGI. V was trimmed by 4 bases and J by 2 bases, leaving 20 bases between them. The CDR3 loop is CASSLSEMGPINTGELFF. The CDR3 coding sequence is TGTGCCAGCAGTTTATCTGAAATGGGCCCTATCAACACCGGGGAGCTGTTTTTT.